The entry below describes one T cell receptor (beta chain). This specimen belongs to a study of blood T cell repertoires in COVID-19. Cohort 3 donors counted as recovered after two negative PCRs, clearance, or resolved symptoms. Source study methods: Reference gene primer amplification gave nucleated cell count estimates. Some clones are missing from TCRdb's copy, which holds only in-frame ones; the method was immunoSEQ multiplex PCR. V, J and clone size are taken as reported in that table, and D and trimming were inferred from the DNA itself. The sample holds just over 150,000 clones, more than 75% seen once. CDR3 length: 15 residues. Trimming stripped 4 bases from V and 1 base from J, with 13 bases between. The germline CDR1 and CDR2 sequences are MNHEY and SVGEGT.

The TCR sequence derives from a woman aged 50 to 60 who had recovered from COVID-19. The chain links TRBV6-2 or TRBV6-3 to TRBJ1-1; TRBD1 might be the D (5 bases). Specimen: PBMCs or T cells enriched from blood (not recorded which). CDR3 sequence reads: CASSSGTLRNTEAFF. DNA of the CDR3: TGTGCCAGCAGTTCGGGGACTTTGAGGAACACTGAAGCTTTCTTT.